This T cell receptor beta chain was sequenced during a study of shared clonotypes between healthy human individuals. At the level of the study: The plates for each donor numbered three CD4 naive, three CD4 memory, two CD8 naive and one CD8 memory.

Trimming shortened V by 4 bases and J by 0 bases, and 15 bases separated the two germline ends. CDR3 size: 16 residues. Per the germline V gene, CDR1 is SGHRS and CDR2 is YFSETQ. Assay execution took place at the deep level. The protocol was immunoSEQ multiplex PCR, while the TCRdb copy is restricted to in-frame clones and leaves out a portion. This table has about 1 million clones, more than 60% appearing once. Source material: memory CD4+ T cells sorted from blood. The sample's subset: CD45RA-negative fraction. The source is a man between 18 and 29 years old in good health. V is TRBV5-1 and J is TRBJ2-3; no clear D. The CDR3 spells CASSLTGSTSTDTQYF. CDR3 nucleotides: TGCGCCAGCAGCCTTACTGGATCCACCAGCACAGATACGCAGTATTTT.